This is a list of T cell receptor beta chains from one sample in a study of metastatic and nonmetastatic thyroid tumors. TCRdb re-called the PCR reads via MiXCR. The sample lists several thousand clones, 25% to 30% seen once, with approximately 9.6% in the top ten. Sequences were obtained from adjacent normal tissue. The origin of the receptors is a female donor with papillary thyroid cancer or a benign thyroid nodule (not recorded which). Some clones in this sample may be carry-over from other donors' samples. Both conserved end residues are part of each CDR3. A D gene is named only where the DNA matches it firmly. The size of a clone is reported for some rows only, either as once, few or many, or as a class for expanded clones.

TRBD2	13	NA	TRBV20-1	TRBJ2-7	TGCAGTGCTAGTGGTGCGGGAGGCACCGAGCAGTACTTC	CSASGAGGTEQYF
NA	12	medium-sized	TRBV24-1	TRBJ1-1	TGTGCCACTCAGGACTGGAACACTGAAGCTTTCTTT	CATQDWNTEAFF
TRBD1	13	medium-sized	TRBV24-1	TRBJ1-1	TGTGCCACCAGGGGACAGGGGACCACTGAAGCTTTCTTT	CATRGQGTTEAFF
NA	15	NA	TRBV11-2	TRBJ2-2	TGTGCCAGCAGCCCCCGGACGGCGAACACCGGGGAGCTGTTTTTT	CASSPRTANTGELFF
TRBD2	16	NA	TRBV11-1	TRBJ2-7	TGTGCCAGCAGCTTAGGACTAGCGGGAGATCTCGACGAGCAGTACTTC	CASSLGLAGDLDEQYF
NA	17	many	TRBV18	TRBJ2-1	TGTGCCAGCTCACCACCGGGGACGGGAAGCTCCTACAATGAGCAGTTCTTC	CASSPPGTGSSYNEQFF
NA	14	NA	TRBV15	TRBJ2-7	TGCGCCACCAGCAGAGGGGTAGGGTCGAGGGAGCAGTACTTC	CATSRGVGSREQYF
NA	19	few	TRBV28	TRBJ2-7	TGTGCCAGCAGTCCCGAAGGTCCAAGCGGAGGGCAGGGCGTCTACGAGCAGTACTTC	CASSPEGPSGGQGVYEQYF
NA	15	once	TRBV20-1	TRBJ2-6	TGCAGTGCTAGAGATTCCGGTTCTGGGGCCAACGTCCTGACTTTC	CSARDSGSGANVLTF
TRBD1	15	NA	TRBV9	TRBJ2-5	TGTGCCAGCAGCGCGGGACAGGGGGGAAAAGAGACCCAGTACTTC	CASSAGQGGKETQYF
TRBD1	15	few	TRBV2	TRBJ2-2	TGTGCCAGCACAGGGGGCCGGGTGAACACCGGGGAGCTGTTTTTT	CASTGGRVNTGELFF
NA	17	few	TRBV6-5	TRBJ2-7	TGTGCCAGCAGTTACTCATCTGCACGTGAGGTGTCCTACGAGCAGTACTTC	CASSYSSAREVSYEQYF
NA	14	few	TRBV6-1	TRBJ1-6	TGTGCCAGCAGTGAACTCGGGGGTAATTCACCCCTCCACTTT	CASSELGGNSPLHF
NA	13	medium-sized	TRBV7-9	TRBJ2-7	TGTGCCACCGGACGGACGAACTCCTACGAGCAGTACTTC	CATGRTNSYEQYF
NA	14	few	TRBV29-1	TRBJ1-2	TGCAGCGTTGAAGTCCACCGGGGGTGTGTAGGCTACACCTTC	CSVEVHRGCVGYTF
NA	16	medium-sized	TRBV7-9	TRBJ1-4	TGTGCCAGCAGCTTGGACAGACCCTCAACTAATGAAAAACTGTTTTTT	CASSLDRPSTNEKLFF
NA	14	medium-sized	TRBV9	TRBJ2-3	TGTGCCAGCAGCCCGGGACTTATCACAGATACGCAGTATTTT	CASSPGLITDTQYF
NA	13	NA	TRBV10-3	TRBJ2-3	TGTGCCATCCGTGGACTGATAGGAGATACGCAGTATTTT	CAIRGLIGDTQYF
TRBD2	15	medium-sized	TRBV2	TRBJ2-7	TGTGCCAGCATGAGGGTAGCGGGAGTATCTTACGAGCAGTACTTC	CASMRVAGVSYEQYF
NA	12	few	TRBV14	TRBJ2-1	TGTGCCAGCAGCCTTTGGGATTGTGAGCAGTTCTTC	CASSLWDCEQFF
TRBD2	18	few	TRBV2	TRBJ2-1	TGTGCCACCACGGGGGGGACTAGCGGGAGGGCCTGGGCCAATGAGCAGTTCTTC	CATTGGTSGRAWANEQFF
TRBD1	14	many	TRBV6-1	TRBJ1-2	TGTGCCAGCAGTGAAGCCGGGACAGGCTATGGCTACACCTTC	CASSEAGTGYGYTF
NA	14	many	TRBV4-2	TRBJ2-3	TGTGCCAGCAGCCAAGATCTTAGCACAGATACGCAGTATTTT	CASSQDLSTDTQYF
TRBD2	16	NA	TRBV27	TRBJ2-3	TGTGCCAGCAGTTTATCGAGACTAGCGGCCACAGATACGCAGTATTTT	CASSLSRLAATDTQYF
NA	15	NA	TRBV9	TRBJ1-6	TGTGCCAGCAGCCGGGAGGGCAGCGGGAATTCACCCCTCCACTTT	CASSREGSGNSPLHF
NA	15	medium-sized	TRBV4-1	TRBJ2-1	TGCGCCAGCAGCCAAGATTTCCCTAGTTCCGGTGAGCAGTTCTTC	CASSQDFPSSGEQFF
NA	14	once	TRBV20-1	TRBJ1-5	TGCAGTGCTAGAGGAGGGGGTAGGGATCAGCCCCAGCATTTT	CSARGGGRDQPQHF
NA	13	NA	TRBV30	TRBJ1-6	TGTGCCTGGAGTGTCCGGTCCAATTCACCCCTCCACTTT	CAWSVRSNSPLHF
NA	13	NA	TRBV7-9	TRBJ2-3	TGTGCCAGCAGCGGATGGACCCCGGATACGCAGTATTTT	CASSGWTPDTQYF